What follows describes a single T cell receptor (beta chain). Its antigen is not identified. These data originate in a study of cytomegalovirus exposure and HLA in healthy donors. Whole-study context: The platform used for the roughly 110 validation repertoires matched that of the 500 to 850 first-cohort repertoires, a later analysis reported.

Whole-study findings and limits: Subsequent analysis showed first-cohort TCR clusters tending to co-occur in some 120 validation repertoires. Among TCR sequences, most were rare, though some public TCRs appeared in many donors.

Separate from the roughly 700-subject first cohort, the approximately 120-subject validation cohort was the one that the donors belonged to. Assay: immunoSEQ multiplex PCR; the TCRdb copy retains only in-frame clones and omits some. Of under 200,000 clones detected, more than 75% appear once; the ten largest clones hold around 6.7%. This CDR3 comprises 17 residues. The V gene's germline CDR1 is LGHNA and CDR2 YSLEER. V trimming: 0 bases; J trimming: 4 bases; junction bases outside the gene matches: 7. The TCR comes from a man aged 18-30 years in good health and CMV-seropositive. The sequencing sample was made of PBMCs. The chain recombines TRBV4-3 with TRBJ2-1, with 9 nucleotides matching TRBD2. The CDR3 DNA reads TGCGCCAGCAGCCAAGAGGTTAGCGGGAGTCGTTACAATGAGCAGTTCTTC. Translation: CASSQEVSGSRYNEQFF.